The sequence of this T cell receptor (beta chain) was determined in a study of T cell responses to AZD1222 COVID-19 vaccine. Germline V CDR1 and CDR2: WSHSY, SAAADI. The CDR3 totals 13 residues. V was pared by 7 bases and J by 4 bases, with 14 bases between. Profiling relied on immunoSEQ multiplex PCR, and the TCRdb table lists in-frame clones only, not all of them. The sample holds over 150,000 clones, roughly nine tenths seen once. The specimen comprised peripheral blood, sampled on day 0 of AZD1222 vaccination. The receptor was isolated from an adult in good health. The chain joins TRBV10-2 to TRBJ2-7; no definite D call. The CDR3 loop reads CASKNPGGYEQYF. The CDR3 bases are TGCGCCAGCAAGAACCCGGGCGGTTACGAGCAGTACTTC.